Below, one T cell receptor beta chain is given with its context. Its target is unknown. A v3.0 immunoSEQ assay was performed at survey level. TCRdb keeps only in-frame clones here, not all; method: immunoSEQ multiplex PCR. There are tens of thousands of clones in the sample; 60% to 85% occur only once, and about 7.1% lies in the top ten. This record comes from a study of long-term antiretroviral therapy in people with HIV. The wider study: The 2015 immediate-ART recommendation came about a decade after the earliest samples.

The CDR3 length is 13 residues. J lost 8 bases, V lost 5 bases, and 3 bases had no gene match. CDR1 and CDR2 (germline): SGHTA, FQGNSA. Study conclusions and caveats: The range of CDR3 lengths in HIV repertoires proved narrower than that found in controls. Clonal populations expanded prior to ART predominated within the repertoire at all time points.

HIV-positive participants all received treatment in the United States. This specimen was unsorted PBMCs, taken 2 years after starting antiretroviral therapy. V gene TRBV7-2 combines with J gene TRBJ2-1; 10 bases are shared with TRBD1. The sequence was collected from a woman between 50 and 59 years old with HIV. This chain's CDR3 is CASSKGTGDEQFF. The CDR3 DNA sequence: TGTGCCAGCAGCAAAGGGACAGGGGATGAGCAGTTCTTC.